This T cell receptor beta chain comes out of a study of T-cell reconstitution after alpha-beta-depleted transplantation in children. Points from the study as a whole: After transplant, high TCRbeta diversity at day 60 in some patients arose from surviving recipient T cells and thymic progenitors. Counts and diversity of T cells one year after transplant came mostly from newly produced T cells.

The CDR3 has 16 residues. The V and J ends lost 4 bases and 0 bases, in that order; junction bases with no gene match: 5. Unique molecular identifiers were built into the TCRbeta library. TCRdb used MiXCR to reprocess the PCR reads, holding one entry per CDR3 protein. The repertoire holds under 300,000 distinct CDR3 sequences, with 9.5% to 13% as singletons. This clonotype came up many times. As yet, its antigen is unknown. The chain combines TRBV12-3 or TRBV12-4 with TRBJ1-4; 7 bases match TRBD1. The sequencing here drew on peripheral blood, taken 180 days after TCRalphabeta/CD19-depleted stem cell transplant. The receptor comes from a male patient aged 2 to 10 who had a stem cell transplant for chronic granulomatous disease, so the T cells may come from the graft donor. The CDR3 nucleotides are TGTGCCAGCAGTTCGACAGGGTCGGCAACTAATGAAAAACTGTTTTTT. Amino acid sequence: CASSSTGSATNEKLFF.